The entry below describes one T cell receptor beta chain. This specimen comes from a study of blood T cell repertoires in COVID-19. For the study at large: Sites across the United States, Italy and Spain contributed samples from acute and convalescent COVID-19. PBMCs, B-cell-depleted T cells, or T cells were the source of the cDNA or gDNA that made up the material.

The CDR3 has 18 residues. Per germline, CDR1 SNHLY and CDR2 FYNNEI. V dropped 2 bases and J dropped 7 bases, with 23 bases sitting between them. One Seattle source followed patients from active infection through their disease course. Libraries were prepared by immunoSEQ multiplex PCR; TCRdb keeps only in-frame clonotypes and omits some of them. The table has about 250,000 clones, about 91% seen once; the top ten hold 6% to 6.5%. Sequenced: peripheral blood. The chain couples TRBV2 to TRBJ1-4, with a possible D match to TRBD1 (6 bases). The sequence came from a woman aged 25 to 39 with COVID-19, enrolled during active disease. The CDR3 sequence: CASSEMALLLGASEKLFF. The CDR3, as DNA: TGTGCCAGCAGTGAAATGGCCCTATTGTTGGGGGCAAGTGAAAAACTGTTTTTT. Supplemented by reference TRBV2 and TRBJ1-4, the full variable domain reads EPEVTQTPSHQVTQMGQEVILRCVPISNHLYFYWYRQILGQKVEFLVSFYNNEISEKSEIFDDQFSVERPDGSNFTLKIRSTKLEDSAMYFCASSEMALLLGASEKLFFGSGTQLSVL.